Each of the 25 T cell receptor beta chains below was sequenced from the same sample in a study of regulatory T cells in long-lasting Graves disease. Sequencing libraries for TCR beta were prepared with iRepertoire HTBI primers and Arm-PCR of CDR3 regions. Using its own MiXCR run on the multiplex PCR reads, TCRdb lists one record per CDR3 protein. This sample has 700,000 or so distinct CDR3 sequences, with around 32% found just once. Regarding time point: persistent/refractory GD, antithyroid drugs over 5 years with positive TRAb. RNA isolated from PBMCs was used to make the TCR library. The input for sequencing was peripheral blood mononuclear cells (PBMCs), taken when the disease was refractory, from a patient treated with antithyroid drugs. The receptors here all came from a female donor with Graves disease.

This CDR3 reads CSVGARAYNEQFF. In DNA, the CDR3 is TGCAGCGTTGGGGCGCGGGCCTACAATGAGCAGTTCTTC. V and J are TRBV29-1 and TRBJ2-1; TRBD2 is a possible D gene (5 bases). V was pared by 4 bases and J by 2 bases, with 9 bases between. Germline V lookup: CDR1 SQVTM, CDR2 ANQGSEA. The CDR3 runs 13 residues.

This clonotype was recorded many times. The rearrangement uses TRBV28 and TRBJ2-5; 9 bases agree with TRBD1. Per the germline V gene, CDR1 is MDHEN and CDR2 is SYDVKM. The ends lost 2 bases at V and 1 base at J; junction bases unmatched: 5. This CDR3 contains 16 residues. CDR3 sequence (DNA): TGTGCCAGCAGTTTACCAGGGACAGGGCCCCAAGAGACCCAGTACTTC. It codes for CASSLPGTGPQETQYF. Filled out from reference TRBV28 and TRBJ2-5, the complete variable domain reads DVKVTQSSRYLVKRTGEKVFLECVQDMDHENMFWYRQDPGLGLRLIYFSYDVKMKEKGDIPEGYSVSREKKERFSLILESASTNQTSMYLCASSLPGTGPQETQYFGPGTRLLVL.

The chain employs TRBV24-1 and TRBJ2-5; TRBD1 matches at 9 bases. Unmatched junction bases numbered 6, after V lost 3 bases and J lost 5 bases. There are 15 residues in the CDR3. CDR1 is KGHDR and CDR2 is SFDVKD in the germline V gene. Written as DNA, the CDR3 is TGTGCCACCAGTGATCCCGGGACAGGGAGGGAGACCCAGTACTTC. Translating it yields CATSDPGTGRETQYF.

There are a few counts of this clonotype. The CDR3 spells CASSPGDRVGSAYNSPLHF. CDR3 nucleotide sequence: TGTGCCAGCAGTCCAGGGGACAGGGTCGGATCGGCCTATAATTCACCCCTCCACTTT. This chain links TRBV28 with TRBJ1-6, with 9 bases matching TRBD1. CDR1 is MDHEN and CDR2 is SYDVKM in the germline V gene. The CDR3 is 19 residues long. V shed 5 bases, J shed 2 bases, and the junction held 13 bases outside the gene matches.

This clonotype was observed a handful of times. V and J are TRBV28 and TRBJ1-2; D is possibly TRBD1 (6 bases). Trimming removed 3 bases at V and 6 bases at J, with 23 bases between. The length of the CDR3 is 17 residues. Germline V gene sequence: CDR1 MDHEN, CDR2 SYDVKM. This CDR3 reads CASSFETGFRSKNGYTF. The CDR3 DNA reads TGTGCCAGCAGTTTTGAAACAGGGTTCCGTTCTAAGAATGGCTACACCTTC.

The chain joins TRBV5-1 to TRBJ1-2; possible D gene TRBD1, 5 bases. CDR3 length equals 15 residues. In germline, CDR1 is SGHRS, CDR2 YFSETQ. V was trimmed by 4 bases and J by 2 bases, leaving 15 bases between them. CDR3 coding DNA: TGCGCCAGCAGCCCTGATCAGGGTCCCAACTATGGCTACACCTTC. The encoded protein is CASSPDQGPNYGYTF.

Only a few counts were recorded for this clonotype. V usage is TRBV6-1 and J usage is TRBJ1-6; tentative D call: TRBD1 (6 bases). The germline V and J ends were trimmed by 6 bases and 8 bases, with 11 bases remaining between them. The CDR3 runs 13 residues. Germline V CDR1 and CDR2: MNHNS, SASEGT. CDR3 DNA: TGTGCCAGCAGGCAGGGGAAGGATTCACCCCTCCACTTT. This gives the protein CASRQGKDSPLHF.

This chain joins TRBV19 and TRBJ1-6, with D perhaps TRBD1 (5 bases). The CDR3 is 15 residues long. Germline CDR1 is LNHDA and CDR2 is SQIVND (reference sequence). Between the trimmed V and J ends, which lost 3 bases and 4 bases, there was a span of 10 bases. The CDR3: CASSMKTVYNSPLHF. CDR3 in DNA: TGTGCCAGTAGTATGAAGACAGTATATAATTCACCCCTCCACTTT.

This clonotype occurred a few times. Written as DNA, the CDR3 is TGCGCCAGCAGTGACCCTACGACAGGGCAGCACTACGAGCAGTACTTC. Protein: CASSDPTTGQHYEQYF. The chain recombines TRBV10-2 with TRBJ2-7; 7 nucleotides match TRBD1. Trimming cost V 3 bases and J 3 bases; bases outside gene matches: 11. The CDR3 covers 16 residues. Germline CDR1 and CDR2: WSHSY and SAAADI.

This clonotype was seen many times. This sequence joins TRBV12-3 or TRBV12-4 and TRBJ1-4; possible D gene TRBD1, 5 bases. V was clipped by 6 bases and J by 5 bases, with 13 bases between them. The CDR3 has 14 amino acids. CDR3 sequence (DNA): TGTGCCAGCAGCGGGGCCCTGGGGAATGAAAAACTGTTTTTT. Protein: CASSGALGNEKLFF.

The V gene is TRBV20-1, the J gene TRBJ2-7, with 7 bases fitting TRBD1. Germline assignment: CDR1 DFQATT and CDR2 SNEGSKA (reference sequence). The ends lost 2 bases at V and 2 bases at J; junction bases unmatched: 3. This CDR3 has 13 residues. CDR3: CSARLTGAYEQYF. The CDR3 region has the DNA TGCAGTGCTAGATTAACAGGGGCCTACGAGCAGTACTTC.

This clonotype was counted a few times. The chain uses TRBV30 and TRBJ2-7; 10 nucleotides match TRBD1. Germline lookup yields CDR1 GTSNPN and CDR2 SVGIG (reference sequence). The CDR3 length is 14 residues. Losses at the gene ends were 5 bases for V and 3 bases for J; bases not matched to a gene: 7. CDR3 sequence reads: CAWGSTGGHYEQYF. CDR3 DNA sequence: TGTGCCTGGGGCTCGACAGGGGGCCACTACGAGCAGTACTTC.

This clonotype was detected many times. This chain's CDR3 is CASSPIVQGTGELFF. As DNA, the CDR3 is TGTGCCAGCAGTCCGATCGTACAGGGGACCGGGGAGCTGTTTTTT. The rearrangement uses TRBV12-3 or TRBV12-4 and TRBJ2-2; 7 bases are a match to TRBD1. The CDR3 covers 15 residues. V was pared by 5 bases and J by 5 bases, with 8 bases of the junction left unmatched.

There are many counts of this clonotype. The V and J genes are TRBV2 and TRBJ1-2, with TRBD1 as a possible D gene (5 bases). Germline V gives CDR1 SNHLY, CDR2 FYNNEI. The CDR3 extends over 11 amino acids. V was trimmed by 7 bases and J by 6 bases, leaving 9 bases between them. The CDR3 spells CASTRQNGYTF. The CDR3 DNA is TGTGCCAGCACCAGACAGAATGGCTACACCTTC.

This clonotype was recorded a few times. This sequence joins TRBV20-1 and TRBJ1-4; D ambiguous. This CDR3 has 13 residues. CDR1 is DFQATT and CDR2 is SNEGSKA in the germline V gene (reference sequence). Between the trimmed V and J ends, which lost 3 bases and 8 bases, there was a span of 13 bases. Here the CDR3 reads CSASISSREKLFF. The CDR3 DNA reads as TGCAGTGCTAGCATTTCGTCTAGGGAAAAACTGTTTTTT.

This clonotype was recorded a few times. The CDR3 sequence: CASSGPLAGGFHEQYF. CDR3 sequence (DNA): TGTGCCAGCAGCGGGCCTTTGGCAGGGGGCTTCCACGAGCAGTACTTC. The chain uses TRBV9 and TRBJ2-7, with TRBD1 matching over 8 bases. Looked up from germline, CDR1 is SGDLS and CDR2 is YYNGEE. This CDR3 contains 16 residues. Trimming at V came to 3 bases and at J to 5 bases, leaving 13 bases not matched to a gene.

The rearrangement uses TRBV28 and TRBJ1-2, with 8 bases lining up with TRBD1. CDR3 length equals 20 residues. Germline trimming cut 6 bases from V and 2 bases from J; bases unmatched to any gene: 23. Germline CDR1 reads MDHEN; CDR2 reads SYDVKM. CDR3 DNA: TGTGCCAGCAGCCCCACAGGGGTGTCTTTAGGGACAGGAACAAACTATGGCTACACCTTC. Its protein product is CASSPTGVSLGTGTNYGYTF.

This clonotype was found once. V and J are TRBV5-1 and TRBJ1-6; no clear D gene. This CDR3 has 14 amino acids. The ends were cut back, 4 bases at V and 8 bases at J, with 13 bases in the middle. Germline V CDR1 and CDR2: SGHRS, YFSETQ. The CDR3 nucleotides are TGCGCCAGCAGCAGATCGCCCGGGGATTCACCCCTCCACTTT. The encoded protein is CASSRSPGDSPLHF. Combining the CDR3 with reference TRBV5-1 and TRBJ1-6 gives the whole variable domain KAGVTQTPRYLIKTRGQQVTLSCSPISGHRSVSWYQQTPGQGLQFLFEYFSETQRNKGNFPGRFSGRQFSNSRSEMNVSTLELGDSALYLCASSRSPGDSPLHFGNGTRLTVT.

The chain couples TRBV25-1 to TRBJ1-2; a possible D gene is TRBD1 (5 bases). The CDR3 contains 12 residues. The V end lost 7 bases, the J end lost 6 bases, and 12 bases lay between the germline ends. Germline loops: CDR1 MGHDK, CDR2 SYGVNS. The CDR3 region has the DNA TGTGCCAGCACAGCAAGGGGACATGGCTACACCTTC. It specifies CASTARGHGYTF.

This clonotype was counted only a few times. The genes are TRBV19 and TRBJ1-1; possibly TRBD1 for D (5 bases). This CDR3 is built from 14 residues. CDR1 is LNHDA, CDR2 SQIVND, per germline (reference sequence). With 4 bases removed from V and 5 bases from J, the gap between germline ends came to 14 bases. CDR3 region: CASSSVSQGTEAFF. In nucleotides, the CDR3 is TGTGCCAGTAGTAGCGTATCCCAGGGTACTGAAGCTTTCTTT. Full variable domain (rest looked up from reference TRBV19 and TRBJ1-1): DGGITQSPKYLFRKEGQNVTLSCEQNLNHDAMYWYRQDPGQGLRLIYYSQIVNDFQKGDIAEGYSVSREKKESFPLTVTSAQKNPTAFYLCASSSVSQGTEAFFGQGTRLTVV.

This clonotype occurred a few times. V usage is TRBV6-5 and J usage is TRBJ1-1, with 7 bases identical to TRBD1. V trimming: 4 bases; J trimming: 2 bases; junction bases outside the gene matches: 4. The CDR3 has 14 residues. The V gene's germline CDR1 is MNHEY and CDR2 SVGAGI. The CDR3 is CASSLGGINTEAFF. The CDR3 coding sequence is TGTGCCAGCAGTTTAGGGGGCATCAACACTGAAGCTTTCTTT.

This clonotype was counted only a few times. The gene calls are TRBV9 and TRBJ1-2; no definite D call. The CDR3 runs 11 residues. V lost 0 bases, J lost 8 bases, and 5 bases lay in between. Germline CDR1 is SGDLS and CDR2 is YYNGEE. Here the CDR3 DNA reads TGTGCCAGCAGCGTAGGTGCCGGCTACACCTTC. It yields the protein CASSVGAGYTF.

This clonotype has ten or more counts. The V gene is TRBV27, the J gene TRBJ1-2, with D tentatively TRBD1 (5 bases). Per the germline V gene, CDR1 is MNHEY and CDR2 is SMNVEV (reference sequence). V lost 0 bases and J 6 bases, leaving 11 bases between the germline ends. The CDR3 totals 14 residues. The CDR3 nucleotides are TGTGCCAGCAGTTTATCGAAGGGACTGAATGGCTACACCTTC. Encoded protein: CASSLSKGLNGYTF.

The chain combines TRBV27 with TRBJ1-4; D not certain. This CDR3 has 13 amino acids. V was cut by 5 bases and J by 8 bases, with 12 bases left in between. CDR1 is MNHEY and CDR2 is SMNVEV in the germline V gene (reference sequence). The CDR3 loop reads CASSPASWEKLFF. The DNA of the CDR3 is TGTGCCAGCAGTCCAGCCTCTTGGGAAAAACTGTTTTTT.

This clonotype showed up just a few times. V and J are TRBV2 and TRBJ1-2; D ambiguous. Germline CDR1 reads SNHLY; CDR2 reads FYNNEI. This CDR3 is built from 14 residues. With 10 bases removed from V and 7 bases from J, the gap between germline ends came to 22 bases. CDR3 DNA sequence: TGTGCCATCTCCTCCGGGTTGGGAGGAGGTGGCTACACCTTC. Translated, it gives CAISSGLGGGGYTF.